This record looks at one T cell receptor beta chain sequence and its context. What it recognizes is unknown. The data were taken from a study of blood T cells in healthy people across ages. Overall study findings and caveats: The CMV status of each donor remained undetermined, and this could have confounded shifts in expanded clonotypes.

For the second PCR, which ran for about 7 to 11 cycles, a sample-barcoded 5' primer and a J-beta primer mix were used. Through a template-switch adaptor with 12 random nucleotides, each cDNA molecule received a tag. TCRdb itself ran the 5' RACE reads through MiXCR, one entry per CDR3 protein. This table holds 1.5 million to 2 million distinct CDR3 sequences, about 49% found once. The receptor comes from a woman in her 40s in good health. The sequenced material came from blood.

CDR3 DNA: TGCAGTGCTAGAGAGGGAGCGGGGGAAAACAATGAGCAGTTCTTC. Translation: CSAREGAGENNEQFF. J is TRBJ2-1 and V is TRBV20-1; 8 bases are a match to TRBD2. Germline CDR1 reads DFQATT; CDR2 reads SNEGSKA (reference sequence). With 0 bases clipped from V and 5 bases from J, the junction kept 6 bases outside the gene matches. This CDR3 has 15 amino acids.